The clone carrying this T cell receptor beta chain has just a few counts. This sample is part of a study of T-cell reconstitution after alpha-beta-depleted transplantation in children. V was trimmed by 6 bases and J by 6 bases, leaving 11 bases between them. The CDR3 contains 12 residues. Library preparation (for TCRbeta) was performed with unique molecular identifiers. TCRdb called the PCR reads again in MiXCR, with one record for every CDR3 protein. The sample holds approximately 800,000 distinct CDR3 sequences, roughly 15% seen once. The source of this sequence is a male patient between 5 and 17 years old who had a stem cell transplant for acute lymphoblastic leukemia, so the T cells may come from the graft donor. The chain couples TRBV12-3 or TRBV12-4 to TRBJ1-2; D ambiguous. Source: PBMCs, mostly from graft donor cells, taken 360 days after TCRalphabeta/CD19-depleted stem cell transplant. The CDR3 sequence is CASRDLGDGYTF. The CDR3 DNA is TGTGCCAGCAGAGACCTGGGAGATGGCTACACCTTC.